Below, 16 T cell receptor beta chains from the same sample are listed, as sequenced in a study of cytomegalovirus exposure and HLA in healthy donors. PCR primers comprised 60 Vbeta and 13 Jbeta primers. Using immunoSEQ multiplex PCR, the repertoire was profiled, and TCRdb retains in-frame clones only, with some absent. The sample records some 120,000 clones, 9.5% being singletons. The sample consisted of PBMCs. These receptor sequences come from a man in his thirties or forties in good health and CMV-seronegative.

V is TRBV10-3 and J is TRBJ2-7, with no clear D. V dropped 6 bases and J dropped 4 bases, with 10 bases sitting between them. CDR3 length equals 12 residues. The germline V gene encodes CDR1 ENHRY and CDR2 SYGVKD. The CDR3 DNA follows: TGTGCCATCAGCCTGAGCAAATACGAGCAGTACTTC. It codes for CAISLSKYEQYF.

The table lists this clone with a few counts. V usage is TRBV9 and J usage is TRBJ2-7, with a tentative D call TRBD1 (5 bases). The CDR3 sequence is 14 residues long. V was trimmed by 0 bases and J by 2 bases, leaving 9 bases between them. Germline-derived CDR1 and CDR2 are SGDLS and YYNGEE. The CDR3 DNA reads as TGTGCCAGCAGCGTAGGCAGGGCCCCCTACGAGCAGTACTTC. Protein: CASSVGRAPYEQYF.

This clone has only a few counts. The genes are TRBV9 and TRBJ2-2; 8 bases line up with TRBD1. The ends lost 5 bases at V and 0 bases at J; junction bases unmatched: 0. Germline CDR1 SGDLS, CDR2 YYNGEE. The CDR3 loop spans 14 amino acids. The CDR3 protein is CASRQGANTGELFF. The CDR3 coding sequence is TGTGCCAGCAGACAGGGGGCGAACACCGGGGAGCTGTTTTTT.

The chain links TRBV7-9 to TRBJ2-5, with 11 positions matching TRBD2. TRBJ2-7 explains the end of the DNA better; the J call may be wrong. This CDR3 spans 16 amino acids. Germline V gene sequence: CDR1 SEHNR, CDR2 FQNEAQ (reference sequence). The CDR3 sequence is CASSQITSGGSYEQYF. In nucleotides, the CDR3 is TGTGCCAGCAGCCAAATAACTAGCGGGGGCTCCTACGAGCAGTACTTC.

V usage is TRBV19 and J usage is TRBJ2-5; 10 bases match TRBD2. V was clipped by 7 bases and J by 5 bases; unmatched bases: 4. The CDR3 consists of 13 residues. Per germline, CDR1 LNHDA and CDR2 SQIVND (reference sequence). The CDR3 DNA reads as TGTGCCAGTAAGCGGGAGGGAGCGGAGACCCAGTACTTC. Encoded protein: CASKREGAETQYF.

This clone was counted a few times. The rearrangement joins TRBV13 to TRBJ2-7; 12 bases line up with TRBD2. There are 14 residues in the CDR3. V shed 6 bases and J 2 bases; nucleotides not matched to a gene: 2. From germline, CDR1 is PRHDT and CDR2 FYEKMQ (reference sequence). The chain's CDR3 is CASRTSGGTYEQYF. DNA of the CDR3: TGTGCCAGCAGGACTAGCGGGGGTACCTACGAGCAGTACTTC.

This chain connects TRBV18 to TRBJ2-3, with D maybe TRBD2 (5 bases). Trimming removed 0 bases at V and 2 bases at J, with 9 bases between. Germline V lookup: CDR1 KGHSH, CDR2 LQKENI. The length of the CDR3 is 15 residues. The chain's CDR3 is CASSPPMRVTDTQYF. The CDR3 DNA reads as TGTGCCAGCTCACCACCGATGCGGGTCACAGATACGCAGTATTTT.

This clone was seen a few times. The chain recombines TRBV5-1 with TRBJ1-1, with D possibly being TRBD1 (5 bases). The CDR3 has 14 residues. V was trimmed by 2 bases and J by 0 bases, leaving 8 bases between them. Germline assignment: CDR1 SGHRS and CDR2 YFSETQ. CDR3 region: CASSFSGLNTEAFF. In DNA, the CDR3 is TGCGCCAGCAGCTTCTCAGGGTTGAACACTGAAGCTTTCTTT.

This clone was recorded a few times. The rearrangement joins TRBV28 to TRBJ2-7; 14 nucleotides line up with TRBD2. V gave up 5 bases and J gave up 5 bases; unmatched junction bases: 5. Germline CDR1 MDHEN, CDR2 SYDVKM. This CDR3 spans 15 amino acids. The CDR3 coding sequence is TGTGCCAGCAGTCCGGGACTAGCGGGAGCACACGAGCAGTACTTC. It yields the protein CASSPGLAGAHEQYF.

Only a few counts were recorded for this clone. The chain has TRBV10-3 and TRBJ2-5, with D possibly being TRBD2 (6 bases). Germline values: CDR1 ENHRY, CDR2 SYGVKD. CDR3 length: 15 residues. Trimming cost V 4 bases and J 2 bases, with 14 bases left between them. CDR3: CAISGRGGGQETQYF. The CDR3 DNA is TGTGCCATCAGTGGGCGGGGTGGGGGGCAAGAGACCCAGTACTTC.

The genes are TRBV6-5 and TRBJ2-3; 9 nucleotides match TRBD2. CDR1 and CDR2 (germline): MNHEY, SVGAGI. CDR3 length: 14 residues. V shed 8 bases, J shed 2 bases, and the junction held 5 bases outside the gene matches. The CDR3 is CASWERGVTDTQYF. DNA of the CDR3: TGTGCCAGCTGGGAGCGGGGGGTCACAGATACGCAGTATTTT.

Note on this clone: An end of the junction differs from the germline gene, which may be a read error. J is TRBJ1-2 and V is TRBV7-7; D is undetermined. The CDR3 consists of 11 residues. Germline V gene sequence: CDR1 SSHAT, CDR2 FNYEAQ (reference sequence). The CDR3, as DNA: TGTGCTAGCAGTCCTTGCGCGTTTACGACCTTC. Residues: CASSPCAFTTF.

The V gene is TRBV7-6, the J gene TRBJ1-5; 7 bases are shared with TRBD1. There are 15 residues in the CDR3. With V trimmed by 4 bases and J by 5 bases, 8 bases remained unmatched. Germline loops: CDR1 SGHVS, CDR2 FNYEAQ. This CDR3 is CASSSHPDRDQPQHF. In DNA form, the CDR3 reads TGTGCCAGCAGCTCACACCCCGACAGGGATCAGCCCCAGCATTTT. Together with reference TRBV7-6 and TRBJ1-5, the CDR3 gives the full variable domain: GAGVSQSPRYKVTKRGQDVALRCDPISGHVSLYWYRQALGQGPEFLTYFNYEAQQDKSGLPNDRFSAERPEGSISTLTIQRTEQRDSAMYRCASSSHPDRDQPQHFGDGTRLSIL.

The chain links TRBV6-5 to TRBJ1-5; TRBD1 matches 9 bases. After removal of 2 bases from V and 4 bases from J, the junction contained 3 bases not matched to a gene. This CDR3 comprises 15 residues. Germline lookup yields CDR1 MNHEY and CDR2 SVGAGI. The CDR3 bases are TGTGCCAGCAGTTACGGGGGGACAGGGAATCAGCCCCAGCATTTT. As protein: CASSYGGTGNQPQHF.

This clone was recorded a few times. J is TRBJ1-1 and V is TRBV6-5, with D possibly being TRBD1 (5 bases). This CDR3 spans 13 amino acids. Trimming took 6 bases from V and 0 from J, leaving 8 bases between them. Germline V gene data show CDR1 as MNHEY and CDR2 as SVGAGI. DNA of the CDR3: TGTGCCAGCAGACAGGTCATGAACACTGAAGCTTTCTTT. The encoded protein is CASRQVMNTEAFF.

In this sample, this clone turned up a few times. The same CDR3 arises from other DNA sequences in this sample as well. The CDR3 DNA is TGTGCCAGCAGCCCTCCCGGGACTAGCGGGGGCGGGGACCAAGAGACCCAGTACTTC. Protein sequence: CASSPPGTSGGGDQETQYF. The genes are TRBV13 and TRBJ2-5, with 14 bases fitting TRBD2. This CDR3 has 19 amino acids. Trimming at V came to 5 bases and at J to 0 bases, leaving 11 bases not matched to a gene. Germline values: CDR1 PRHDT, CDR2 FYEKMQ (reference sequence). Variable domain in full (rest from reference TRBV13 and TRBJ2-5): AAGVIQSPRHLIKEKRETATLKCYPIPRHDTVYWYQQGPGQDPQFLISFYEKMQSDKGSIPDRFSAQQFSDYHSELNMSSLELGDSALYFCASSPPGTSGGGDQETQYFGPGTRLLVL.